The clone carrying this T cell receptor beta chain was detected many times. Its specificity is unknown. The V end was cut by 2 bases, the J end by 0 bases, with 4 bases between. The CDR3 contains 13 residues. Germline values: CDR1 WSHSY, CDR2 SAAADI. Time point given: persistent/refractory GD, antithyroid drugs over 5 years with positive TRAb. PBMC RNA was the source of the TCR library. EDTA tubes collected around 10 milliliters of peripheral blood. This sample stems from a study of regulatory T cells in long-lasting Graves disease. Findings and limits, study-wide: Study was limited to peripheral blood, excluding thyroid tissue. Newly diagnosed Graves' patients had higher TCR diversity than persistent ones.

Researchers made TCR beta libraries by using iRepertoire HTBI primers and running Arm-PCR on CDR3 regions. TCRdb redid the calling of the multiplex PCR reads with MiXCR, one entry per CDR3 protein. Altogether about 460,000 distinct CDR3 sequences are present, under 25% being singletons, with the ten largest covering over 10%. This TCR was recovered from a female donor with Graves disease. V usage is TRBV10-2 and J usage is TRBJ1-1; D is unclear. The specimen was peripheral blood mononuclear cells (PBMCs), collected when the disease was refractory, from a patient treated with antithyroid drugs. CDR3 amino acids: CASSESMNTEAFF. DNA for the CDR3: TGCGCCAGCAGTGAGAGCATGAACACTGAAGCTTTCTTT.